A single sample is the source of the 10 T cell receptor beta chains below, sequenced in a study of naive and memory T cell subsets. The SP2 primer and nested alpha and beta constant region primers amplified ligated cDNA in four rounds. TCRdb ran MiXCR on the 5' RACE reads and lists one entry per CDR3 protein. The sample shows about 59,000 distinct CDR3 sequences, 6% to 8.5% of them seen only once. An oligonucleotide containing a UMI was ligated to the 3' end of TCR cDNA. The receptor set was obtained from a female donor in good health.

The rearrangement links TRBV5-1 to TRBJ2-2; D gene ambiguous. The CDR3 has 15 residues. Trimming left V 7 bases short and J 2 bases short, with 15 bases between. Germline CDR1 SGHRS, CDR2 YFSETQ. CDR3: CASALRPENTGELFF. CDR3 nucleotides: TGCGCCAGCGCCTTAAGGCCAGAAAACACCGGGGAGCTGTTTTTT.

This clonotype showed up just a few times. The rearrangement uses TRBV5-1 and TRBJ2-1; 7 positions match TRBD2. CDR1 and CDR2 from the germline V gene are SGHRS and YFSETQ. CDR3 length: 17 amino acids. J was trimmed by 5 bases and V by 4 bases; bases with no gene match: 15. CDR3 amino acids: CASSLSGSSPVNNEQFF. The CDR3 DNA follows: TGCGCCAGCAGCCTTAGCGGGTCCTCTCCAGTCAACAATGAGCAGTTCTTC.

The chain employs TRBV3-1 and TRBJ2-7, with TRBD2 identical over 9 bases. V was pared by 2 bases and J by 4 bases, with 9 bases of the junction left unmatched. CDR1 LGHDT and CDR2 YNNKEL come from the germline V gene (reference sequence). The CDR3 loop spans 16 amino acids. The CDR3 loop reads CASSQKAGGGGYEQYF. The CDR3 DNA sequence: TGTGCCAGCAGCCAAAAGGCGGGGGGGGGCGGTTACGAGCAGTACTTC.

This clonotype has ten or more counts. This chain links TRBV6-5 with TRBJ2-7, with D possibly being TRBD1 (6 bases). V was pared by 6 bases and J by 0 bases, with 9 bases between. This CDR3 is built from 13 residues. The germline gives CDR1 MNHEY, CDR2 SVGAGI. CDR3 sequence reads: CASRHRDSYEQYF. The CDR3 DNA reads TGTGCCAGCAGACACAGGGACTCCTACGAGCAGTACTTC.

The table lists this clonotype with many counts. This chain connects TRBV5-6 to TRBJ2-7; D not resolved. V was shortened by 0 bases and J by 3 bases, with 10 bases between the two germline ends. The CDR3 spans 14 residues. The germline gives CDR1 SGHDT, CDR2 YYEEEE. CDR3 loop: CASSLGASLYEQYF. CDR3 nucleotides: TGTGCCAGCAGCTTGGGGGCCTCCCTCTACGAGCAGTACTTC. Full variable domain (rest looked up from reference TRBV5-6 and TRBJ2-7): DAGVTQSPTHLIKTRGQQVTLRCSPKSGHDTVSWYQQALGQGPQFIFQYYEEEERQRGNFPDRFSGHQFPNYSSELNVNALLLGDSALYLCASSLGASLYEQYFGPGTRLTVT.

This clonotype occurred many times. This chain uses TRBV20-1 with TRBJ2-5, with TRBD1 matching 8 bases. Germline CDR1 reads DFQATT; CDR2 reads SNEGSKA (reference sequence). CDR3 size: 13 residues. V trimming: 3 bases; J trimming: 4 bases; junction bases outside the gene matches: 4. The CDR3 loop is CSASGDRLETQYF. CDR3 coding DNA: TGCAGTGCTAGCGGGGACAGGCTAGAGACCCAGTACTTC.

This clonotype was picked up a small number of times. V and J are TRBV6-5 and TRBJ2-3; D is possibly TRBD1 or TRBD2 (5 bases each). CDR1 is MNHEY and CDR2 is SVGAGI in the germline V gene. Between the trimmed V and J ends, which lost 0 bases and 4 bases, there was a span of 11 bases. This CDR3 comprises 15 residues. The CDR3 DNA follows: TGTGCCAGCAGTTACTCGCTCAGGGACCCAGATACGCAGTATTTT. It translates to CASSYSLRDPDTQYF.

The rearrangement links TRBV5-1 to TRBJ2-3; 11 nucleotides line up with TRBD1. V shed 4 bases, J shed 5 bases, and the junction held 3 bases outside the gene matches. Germline CDR1 is SGHRS and CDR2 is YFSETQ. This CDR3 contains 14 residues. DNA of the CDR3: TGCGCCAGCAGCCCCGGGACAGGGGGAGATACGCAGTATTTT. Translation gives CASSPGTGGDTQYF.

Only a few counts were recorded for this clonotype. In DNA, the CDR3 is TGTGCCAGCAGTTTATCCGTGACAGCCTCTGGGGCCAACGTCCTGACTTTC. Translating it yields CASSLSVTASGANVLTF. The chain has TRBV28 and TRBJ2-6, with D perhaps TRBD1 (5 bases). Germline CDR1 MDHEN, CDR2 SYDVKM. The V end was cut by 1 base, the J end by 0 bases, with 10 bases between. The CDR3 loop spans 17 amino acids.

This clonotype was seen a few times. V is TRBV5-6 and J is TRBJ2-5; no clear D. Trimming removed 3 bases from V and 3 bases from J, with 9 bases in between. In germline, CDR1 is SGHDT, CDR2 YYEEEE. This CDR3 comprises 13 residues. DNA for the CDR3: TGTGCCAGCAGCTCGCCATTTGAAGAGACCCAGTACTTC. This gives the protein CASSSPFEETQYF. Combining the CDR3 with reference TRBV5-6 and TRBJ2-5 gives the whole variable domain DAGVTQSPTHLIKTRGQQVTLRCSPKSGHDTVSWYQQALGQGPQFIFQYYEEEERQRGNFPDRFSGHQFPNYSSELNVNALLLGDSALYLCASSSPFEETQYFGPGTRLLVL.